Listed below are T cell receptor beta chains from one sample, sequenced in a study of fetal regulatory T cell absence and autoimmunity. TCRdb's table, derived via immunoSEQ multiplex PCR, lists solely in-frame clones and lacks some. The sample yields about 95,000 clones, 72% seen once. Sequencing used pancreas tissue. The source is a male donor with IPEX syndrome. Both conserved end residues are part of each CDR3. The order of the fields is D gene, V gene, CDR3 length, J gene, clone size, CDR3 protein, CDR3 DNA. A D gene is named only where the DNA matches it firmly. The size of a clone is reported for some rows only, either as once, few or many, or as a class for expanded clones.

>TRBD2|TRBV5-6|15|TRBJ2-3|-
CASSRKRGGTDTQYF
TGTGCCAGCAGCCGTAAGCGGGGGGGCACAGATACGCAGTATTTT
>-|TRBV7-9|13|TRBJ1-5|-
CASSIGANQPQHF
TGTGCCAGCAGCATAGGGGCGAACCAGCCCCAGCATTTT
>-|TRBV6-5|14|TRBJ2-3|-
CASSLRTLSDTQYF
TGTGCCAGCAGTTTACGGACTCTCTCAGATACGCAGTATTTT
>TRBD2|TRBV5-6|15|TRBJ2-3|-
CASSSGGFFTDTQYF
TGTGCCAGCAGTTCGGGAGGATTCTTCACAGATACGCAGTATTTT
>-|TRBV13|12|TRBJ1-2|-
CASSPQGYGYTF
TGTGCCAGCAGTCCACAGGGATATGGCTACACCTTC
>-|TRBV27|15|TRBJ2-5|-
CASSLRRLGQETQYF
TGTGCCAGCAGTTTGAGGCGACTAGGCCAAGAGACCCAGTACTTC
>TRBD2|TRBV5-1|17|TRBJ2-5|-
CASSSTSGGLVGETQYF
TGCGCCAGCAGCTCGACTAGCGGGGGGCTTGTTGGGGAGACCCAGTACTTC
>-|TRBV23-1|21|TRBJ1-4|-
CASSQSWGYREGGATNEKLFF
TGCGCCAGCAGTCAATCATGGGGCTACAGGGAGGGGGGTGCAACTAATGAAAAACTGTTTTTT
>-|TRBV2|17|TRBJ2-3|-
CASSHRPRGVRTDTQYF
TGTGCCAGCAGCCACCGCCCACGGGGAGTCCGCACAGATACGCAGTATTTT
>-|TRBV4-1|18|TRBJ2-4|-
CASSQEVLGDTAKNIQYF
TGCGCCAGCAGCCAAGAGGTCCTCGGGGATACAGCCAAAAACATTCAGTACTTC
>-|TRBV4-3|14|TRBJ2-1|-
CASSQDRSYNEQFF
TGCGCCAGCAGCCAAGATCGCTCCTACAATGAGCAGTTCTTC
>-|TRBV6-5|15|TRBJ2-5|few
CASSPIRQRGRTQYF
TGTGCCAGCAGCCCCATTAGACAGAGAGGGAGGACCCAGTACTTC
>-|TRBV23-1|13|TRBJ1-1|-
CASRLQENTEAFF
TGCGCCAGCAGACTACAGGAGAACACTGAAGCTTTCTTT
>TRBD1|TRBV11-3|15|TRBJ1-2|-
CASSPRTGGFDGYTF
TGTGCCAGCAGCCCCCGGACAGGGGGCTTCGATGGCTACACCTTC
>-|TRBV10-3|13|TRBJ2-5|-
CAITQGGQETQYF
TGTGCCATCACACAGGGTGGGCAAGAGACCCAGTACTTC
>TRBD2|TRBV7-2|17|TRBJ2-7|-
CASSFPLPGLEPPEQYF
TGTGCCAGCAGCTTCCCCCTACCGGGACTAGAGCCCCCCGAGCAGTACTTC
>-|TRBV7-2|13|TRBJ2-3|few
CASSLGPTDTQYF
TGTGCCAGCAGCTTGGGGCCCACAGATACGCAGTATTTT
>TRBD2|TRBV7-6|16|TRBJ2-3|-
CASSTWTSGSTDTQYF
TGTGCCAGCAGCACATGGACTAGCGGGAGCACAGATACGCAGTATTTT
>-|TRBV20-1|10|TRBJ2-7|-
CSAKVREQYF
TGCAGTGCCAAGGTCCGTGAGCAGTACTTC
>TRBD1|TRBV9|13|TRBJ1-2|-
CASSRTGVDGYTF
TGTGCCAGCAGCAGGACAGGGGTAGATGGCTACACCTTC
>-|TRBV7-9|16|TRBJ2-7|-
CASSPPNGADSYEQYF
TGTGCCAGCAGCCCCCCTAATGGAGCGGATTCCTACGAGCAGTACTTC
>-|TRBV27|16|TRBJ2-3|-
CASSFRPPRSTDTQYF
TGTGCCAGCAGTTTCCGACCTCCCCGTAGCACAGATACGCAGTATTTT
>-|TRBV6-1|15|TRBJ1-2|-
CASSEARQVNYGYTF
TGTGCCAGCAGTGAAGCAAGACAGGTTAACTATGGCTACACCTTC
>-|TRBV7-6|15|TRBJ2-7|-
CASSLMRGSPYEQYF
TGTGCCAGCAGCTTGATGAGGGGCAGTCCCTACGAGCAGTACTTC
>-|TRBV7-2|15|TRBJ1-2|-
CASSFRRLTGMSYTF
TGTGCCAGCAGCTTTAGGAGACTCACAGGGATGAGCTACACCTTC
>-|TRBV30|14|TRBJ1-5|-
CAWSVQGSNQPQHF
TGTGCCTGGAGTGTACAGGGCAGCAATCAGCCCCAGCATTTT
>TRBD1|TRBV7-9|14|TRBJ2-1|-
CASSHRGPPGEQFF
TGTGCCAGCAGCCACAGGGGGCCCCCTGGTGAGCAGTTCTTC
>-|TRBV6-6|14|TRBJ2-3|-
CASVQGPGTDTQYF
TGTGCCTCGGTCCAGGGGCCTGGCACAGATACGCAGTATTTT
>-|TRBV19|15|TRBJ1-2|-
CASTLRRGGSYGYTF
TGTGCCAGTACTCTAAGGAGGGGGGGTAGCTATGGCTACACCTTC
>-|TRBV10-3|9|TRBJ2-7|-
CASSYEQYF
TGTGCCAGCAGCTACGAGCAGTACTTC
>-|TRBV30|15|TRBJ2-2|few
CAWSVYVPNTGELFF
TGTGCCTGGAGTGTATACGTACCGAACACCGGGGAGCTGTTTTTT
>-|TRBV29-1|14|TRBJ2-3|once
CSGHEGGGADTQYF
TGCAGCGGCCACGAGGGGGGAGGTGCAGATACGCAGTATTTT
>TRBD2|TRBV27|17|TRBJ2-7|-
CASSYGLAGGRSYEQYF
TGTGCCAGCAGTTACGGACTAGCGGGGGGGCGCTCCTACGAGCAGTACTTC
>-|TRBV4-3|15|TRBJ1-6|-
CASSQVGGHNSPLHF
TGCGCCAGCAGCCAAGTAGGGGGGCATAATTCACCCCTCCACTTT
>-|TRBV5-5|14|TRBJ2-3|-
CASSLRGAGDTQYF
TGTGCCAGCAGCTTGCGGGGGGCGGGAGATACGCAGTATTTT
>-|TRBV30|14|TRBJ1-6|-
CAWSRTGVNSPLHF
TGTGCCTGGAGCCGAACAGGCGTAAATTCACCCCTCCACTTT
>-|TRBV10-1|17|TRBJ2-2|few
CASSESRRAGNTGELFF
TGCGCCAGCAGTGAGTCACGTAGGGCAGGGAACACCGGGGAGCTGTTTTTT
>-|TRBV19|13|TRBJ2-7|-
CASSAGFTYEQYF
TGTGCCAGTAGTGCAGGGTTTACCTACGAGCAGTACTTC
>-|TRBV7-6|14|TRBJ2-5|-
CASSPTRLQETQYF
TGTGCCAGCAGTCCAACTAGACTTCAAGAGACCCAGTACTTC
>-|TRBV4-3|14|TRBJ1-4|-
CASSQGATNEKLFF
TGCGCCAGCAGCCAAGGGGCAACTAATGAAAAACTGTTTTTT
>-|TRBV12-5|12|TRBJ1-2|few
CASGIHAHGYTF
TGTGCTAGTGGTATTCACGCGCATGGCTACACCTTC
>-|TRBV6-5|15|TRBJ2-4|few
CASSPQSMTKNIQYF
TGTGCCAGCTCCCCTCAATCGATGACCAAAAACATTCAGTACTTC
>-|TRBV7-9|17|TRBJ1-3|-
CASSLGLTGNSGNTIYF
TGTGCCAGCAGCTTAGGCCTGACAGGCAACTCTGGAAACACCATATATTTT
>-|TRBV9|14|TRBJ2-2|few
CASSDGLNTGELFF
TGTGCCAGCAGCGATGGACTGAACACCGGGGAGCTGTTTTTT
>TRBD1|TRBV5-4|14|TRBJ2-3|-
CASSLAGGADTQYF
TGTGCCAGCAGCTTGGCAGGGGGCGCAGATACGCAGTATTTT
>-|TRBV7-2|14|TRBJ1-2|-
CASSPTVGLGGYTF
TGTGCCAGCAGCCCCACCGTGGGGCTCGGTGGCTACACCTTC
>TRBD2|TRBV5-6|18|TRBJ2-1|-
CASSRGLAGTREDNEQFF
TGTGCCAGCAGCCGGGGACTAGCGGGGACCAGAGAGGACAATGAGCAGTTCTTC
>-|TRBV10-2|15|TRBJ2-3|-
CASSESPWITDTQYF
TGCGCCAGCAGTGAGTCTCCCTGGATCACAGATACGCAGTATTTT
>-|TRBV6-6|15|TRBJ2-4|-
CASSRAQGSKNIQYF
TGTGCCAGCAGCCGCGCCCAGGGATCCAAAAACATTCAGTACTTC
>-|TRBV9|15|TRBJ1-3|-
CASSVGSVRGNTIYF
TGTGCCAGCAGCGTAGGGTCCGTAAGGGGAAACACCATATATTTT